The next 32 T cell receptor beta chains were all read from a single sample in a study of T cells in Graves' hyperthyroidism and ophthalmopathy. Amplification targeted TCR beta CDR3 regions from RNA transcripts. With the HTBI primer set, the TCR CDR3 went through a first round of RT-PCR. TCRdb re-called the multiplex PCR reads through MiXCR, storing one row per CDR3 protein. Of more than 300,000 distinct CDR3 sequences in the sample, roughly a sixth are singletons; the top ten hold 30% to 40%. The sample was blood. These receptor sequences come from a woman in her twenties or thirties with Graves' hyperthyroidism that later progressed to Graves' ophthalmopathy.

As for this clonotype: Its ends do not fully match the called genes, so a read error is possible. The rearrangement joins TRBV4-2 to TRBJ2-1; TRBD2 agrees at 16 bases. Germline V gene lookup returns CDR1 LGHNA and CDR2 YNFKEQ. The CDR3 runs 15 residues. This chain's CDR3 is CASSPGTSGRAHLLF. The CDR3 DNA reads TGTGCCAGCAGCCCTGGGACTAGCGGGAGGGCCCACCTCCTCTTC.

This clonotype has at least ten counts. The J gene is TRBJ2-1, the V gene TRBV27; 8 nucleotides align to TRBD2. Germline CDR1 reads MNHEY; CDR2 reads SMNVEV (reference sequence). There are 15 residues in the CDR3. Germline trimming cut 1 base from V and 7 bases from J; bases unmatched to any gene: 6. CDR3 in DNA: TGTGCCAGCAGTTTATACGGGGGGGCCAGGAATGAGCAGTTCTTC. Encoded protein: CASSLYGGARNEQFF.

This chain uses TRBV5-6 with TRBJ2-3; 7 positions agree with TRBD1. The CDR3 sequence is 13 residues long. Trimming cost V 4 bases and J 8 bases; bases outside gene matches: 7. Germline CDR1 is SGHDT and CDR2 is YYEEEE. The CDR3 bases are TGTGCCAGCAGCGGGACGACAGGGACTACGCAGTATTTT. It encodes CASSGTTGTTQYF.

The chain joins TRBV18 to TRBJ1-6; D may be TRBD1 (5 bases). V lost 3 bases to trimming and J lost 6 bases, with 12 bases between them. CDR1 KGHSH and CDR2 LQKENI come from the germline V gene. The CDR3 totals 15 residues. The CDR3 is CASSPGTPPNSPLHF. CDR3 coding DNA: TGTGCCAGCTCACCCGGGACGCCGCCTAATTCACCCCTCCACTTT. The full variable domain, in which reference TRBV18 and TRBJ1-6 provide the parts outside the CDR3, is NAGVMQNPRHLVRRRGQEARLRCSPMKGHSHVYWYRQLPEEGLKFMVYLQKENIIDESGMPKERFSAEFPKEGPSILRIQQVVRGDSAAYFCASSPGTPPNSPLHFGNGTRLTVT.

This CDR3 is CASSLAPHEQFF. The CDR3 DNA reads TGTGCCAGCAGCTTAGCCCCCCATGAGCAGTTCTTC. The chain employs TRBV7-9 and TRBJ2-1; unclear D gene. Trimming took off 0 bases at V and 8 bases at J, with 5 bases between the two ends. Germline loops: CDR1 SEHNR, CDR2 FQNEAQ (reference sequence). The length of the CDR3 is 12 residues.

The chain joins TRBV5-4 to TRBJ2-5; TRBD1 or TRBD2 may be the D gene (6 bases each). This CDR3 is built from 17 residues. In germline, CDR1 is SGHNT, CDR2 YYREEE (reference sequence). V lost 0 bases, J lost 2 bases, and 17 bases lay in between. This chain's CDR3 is CASSLVGRGGSQETQYF. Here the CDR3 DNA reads TGTGCCAGCAGCTTGGTAGGCAGGGGAGGCTCTCAAGAGACCCAGTACTTC.

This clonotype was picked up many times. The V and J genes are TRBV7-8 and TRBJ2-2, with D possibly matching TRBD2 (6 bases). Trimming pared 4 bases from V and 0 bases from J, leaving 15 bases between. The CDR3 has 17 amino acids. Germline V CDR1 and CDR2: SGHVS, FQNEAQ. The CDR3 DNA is TGTGCCAGCAGCTCCCTCTTTGCGGGACCGAACACCGGGGAGCTGTTTTTT. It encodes CASSSLFAGPNTGELFF.

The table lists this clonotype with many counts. CDR3 protein: CASSPVSSGELFF. Here the CDR3 DNA reads TGTGCCAGCAGCCCAGTTTCGTCCGGGGAGCTGTTTTTT. This chain uses TRBV11-2 with TRBJ2-2; D gene uncertain. This CDR3 has 13 amino acids. Germline V CDR1 and CDR2: SGHAT, FQNNGV. The V gene lost 5 bases and the J gene lost 6 bases, with 10 bases spanning the gap.

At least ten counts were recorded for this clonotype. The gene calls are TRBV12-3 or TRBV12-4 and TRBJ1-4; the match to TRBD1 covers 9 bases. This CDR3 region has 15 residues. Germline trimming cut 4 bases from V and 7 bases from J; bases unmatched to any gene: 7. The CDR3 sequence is CASSSTTGGREKLFF. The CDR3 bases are TGTGCCAGCAGTTCTACGACAGGGGGTCGTGAAAAACTGTTTTTT.

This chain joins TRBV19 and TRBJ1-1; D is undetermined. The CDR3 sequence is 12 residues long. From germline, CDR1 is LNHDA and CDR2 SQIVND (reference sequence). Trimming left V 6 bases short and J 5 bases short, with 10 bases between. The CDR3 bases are TGTGCCAGTAGCGCGGGGTGGACTGAAGCTTTCTTT. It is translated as CASSAGWTEAFF.

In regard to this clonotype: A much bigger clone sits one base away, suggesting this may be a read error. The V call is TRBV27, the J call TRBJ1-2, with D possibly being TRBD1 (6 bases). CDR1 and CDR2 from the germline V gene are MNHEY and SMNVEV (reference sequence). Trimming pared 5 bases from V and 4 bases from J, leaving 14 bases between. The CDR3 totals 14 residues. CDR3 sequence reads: CASSHTGNGYGYTF. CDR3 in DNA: TGTGCCAGCAGTCATACAGGGAACGGCTATGGCTACACCTTC.

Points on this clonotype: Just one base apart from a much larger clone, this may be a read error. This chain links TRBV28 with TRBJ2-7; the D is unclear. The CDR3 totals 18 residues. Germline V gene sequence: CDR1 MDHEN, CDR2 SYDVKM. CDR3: CVSSYVFNTAVVSYEQYF. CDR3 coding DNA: TGTGTCAGCAGTTACGTATTCAACACGGCAGTTGTCTCCTACGAGCAGTACTTC.

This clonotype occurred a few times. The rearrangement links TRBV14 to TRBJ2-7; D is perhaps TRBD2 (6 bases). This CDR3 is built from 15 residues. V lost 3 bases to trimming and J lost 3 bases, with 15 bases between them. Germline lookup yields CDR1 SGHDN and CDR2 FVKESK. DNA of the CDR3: TGTGCCAGCAGCCATGAGAGGACGGGGGTCTACGAGCAGTACTTC. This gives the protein CASSHERTGVYEQYF.

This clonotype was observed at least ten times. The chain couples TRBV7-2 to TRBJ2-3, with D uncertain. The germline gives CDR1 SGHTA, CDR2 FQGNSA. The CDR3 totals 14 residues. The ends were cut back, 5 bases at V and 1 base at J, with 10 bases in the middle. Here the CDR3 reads CASSASTGTDTQYF. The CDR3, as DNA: TGTGCCAGCAGCGCGTCAACAGGCACAGATACGCAGTATTTT.

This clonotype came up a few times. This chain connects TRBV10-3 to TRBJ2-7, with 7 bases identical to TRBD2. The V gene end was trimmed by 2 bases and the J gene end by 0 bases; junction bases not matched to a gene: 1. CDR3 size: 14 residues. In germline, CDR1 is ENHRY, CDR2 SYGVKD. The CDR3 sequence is CAISEASGSYEQYF. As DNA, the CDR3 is TGTGCCATCAGTGAGGCTAGCGGCTCCTACGAGCAGTACTTC.

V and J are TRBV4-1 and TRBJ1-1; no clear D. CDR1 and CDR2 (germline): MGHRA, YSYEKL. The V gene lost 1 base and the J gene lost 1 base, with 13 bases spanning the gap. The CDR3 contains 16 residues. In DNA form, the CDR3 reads TGCGCCAGCAGCCAAGGTCGTCTCGTTGGGAACACTGAAGCTTTCTTT. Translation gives CASSQGRLVGNTEAFF.

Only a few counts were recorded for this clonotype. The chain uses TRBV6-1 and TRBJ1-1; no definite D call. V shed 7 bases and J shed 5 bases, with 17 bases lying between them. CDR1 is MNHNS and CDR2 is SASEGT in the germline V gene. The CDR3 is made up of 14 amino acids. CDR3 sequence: CASTLGPEGTEAFF. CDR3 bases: TGTGCCAGCACCCTAGGACCCGAGGGTACTGAAGCTTTCTTT.

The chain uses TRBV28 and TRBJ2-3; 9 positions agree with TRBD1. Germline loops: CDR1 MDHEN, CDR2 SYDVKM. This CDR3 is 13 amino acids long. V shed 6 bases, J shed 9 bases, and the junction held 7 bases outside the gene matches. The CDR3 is CASRLTGGRTQYF. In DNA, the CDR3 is TGTGCCAGCAGGTTAACAGGGGGCCGAACGCAGTATTTT.

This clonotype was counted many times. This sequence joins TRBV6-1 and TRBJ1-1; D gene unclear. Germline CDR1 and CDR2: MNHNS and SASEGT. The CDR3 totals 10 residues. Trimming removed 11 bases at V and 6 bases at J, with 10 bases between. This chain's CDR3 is CAAGIAEAFF. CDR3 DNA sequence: TGTGCCGCGGGAATCGCTGAAGCTTTCTTT.

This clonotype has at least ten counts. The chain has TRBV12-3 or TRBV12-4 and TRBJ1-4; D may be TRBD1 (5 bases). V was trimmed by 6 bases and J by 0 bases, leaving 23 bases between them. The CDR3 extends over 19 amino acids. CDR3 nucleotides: TGTGCCAGCAGCCCTCGGGGCAGGAACAACCTAGCAACTAATGAAAAACTGTTTTTT. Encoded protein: CASSPRGRNNLATNEKLFF.

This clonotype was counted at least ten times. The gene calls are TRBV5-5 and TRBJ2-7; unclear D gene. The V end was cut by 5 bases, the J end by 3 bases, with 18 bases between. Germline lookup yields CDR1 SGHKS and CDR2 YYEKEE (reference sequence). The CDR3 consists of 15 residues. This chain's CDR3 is CASRQDLLANYEQYF. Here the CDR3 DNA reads TGTGCCAGCAGACAAGACCTACTGGCCAACTACGAGCAGTACTTC.

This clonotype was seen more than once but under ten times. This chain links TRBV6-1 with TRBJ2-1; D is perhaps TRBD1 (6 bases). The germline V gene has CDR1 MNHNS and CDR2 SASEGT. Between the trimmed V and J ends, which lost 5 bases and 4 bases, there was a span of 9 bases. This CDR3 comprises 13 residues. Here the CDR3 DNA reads TGTGCCAGCAGTTCAACAGGGTACAATGAGCAGTTCTTC. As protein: CASSSTGYNEQFF.

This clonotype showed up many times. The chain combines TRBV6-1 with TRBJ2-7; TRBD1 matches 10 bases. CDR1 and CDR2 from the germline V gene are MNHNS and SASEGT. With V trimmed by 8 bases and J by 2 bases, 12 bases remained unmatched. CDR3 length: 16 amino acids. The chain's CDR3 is CASDQYGQGVPYEQYF. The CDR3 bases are TGTGCCAGCGATCAGTACGGACAGGGGGTTCCCTACGAGCAGTACTTC.

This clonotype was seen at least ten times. CDR3: CATSAAYGQGADTGELFF. Here the CDR3 DNA reads TGTGCCACCAGTGCCGCGTACGGACAGGGGGCCGACACCGGGGAGCTGTTTTTT. The V call is TRBV24-1, the J call TRBJ2-2, with 11 bases that match TRBD1. In germline, CDR1 is KGHDR, CDR2 SFDVKD. Losses at the gene ends were 5 bases for V and 3 bases for J; bases not matched to a gene: 10. CDR3 length: 18 residues.

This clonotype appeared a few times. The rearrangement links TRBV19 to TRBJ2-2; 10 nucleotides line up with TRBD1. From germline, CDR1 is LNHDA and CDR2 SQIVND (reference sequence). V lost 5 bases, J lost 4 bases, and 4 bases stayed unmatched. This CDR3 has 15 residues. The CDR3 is CASSLRTGGTGELFF. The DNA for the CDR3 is TGTGCCAGTAGTTTACGGACAGGGGGCACCGGGGAGCTGTTTTTT.

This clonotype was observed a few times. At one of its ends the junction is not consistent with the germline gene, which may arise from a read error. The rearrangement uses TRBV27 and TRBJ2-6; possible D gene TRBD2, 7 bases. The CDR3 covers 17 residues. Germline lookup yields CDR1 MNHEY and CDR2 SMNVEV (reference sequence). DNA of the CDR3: TGTGCCAGCAGTTTTATCGAGGCGGGGGCTGGGGCCAACGTCCCGACTTTC. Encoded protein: CASSFIEAGAGANVPTF.

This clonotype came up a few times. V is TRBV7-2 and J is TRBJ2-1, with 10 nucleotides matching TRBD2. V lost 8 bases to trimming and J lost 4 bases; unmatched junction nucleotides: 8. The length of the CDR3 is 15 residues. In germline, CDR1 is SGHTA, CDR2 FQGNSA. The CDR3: CASGPKRGGYNEQFF. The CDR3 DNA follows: TGTGCCAGCGGCCCCAAGCGGGGGGGATACAATGAGCAGTTCTTC.

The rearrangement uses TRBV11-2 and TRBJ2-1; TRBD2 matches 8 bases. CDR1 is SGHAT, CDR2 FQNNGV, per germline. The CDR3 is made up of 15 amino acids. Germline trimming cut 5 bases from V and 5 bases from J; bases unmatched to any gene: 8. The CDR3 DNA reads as TGTGCCAGCAGCGCCTACCCAGCGGGGGACAATGAGCAGTTCTTC. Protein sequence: CASSAYPAGDNEQFF.

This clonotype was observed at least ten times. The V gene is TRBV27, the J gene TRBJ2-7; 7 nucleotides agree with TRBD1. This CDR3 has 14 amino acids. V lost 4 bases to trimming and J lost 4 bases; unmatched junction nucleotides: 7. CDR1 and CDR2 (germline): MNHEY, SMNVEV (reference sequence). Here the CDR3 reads CASSSYRGYYEQYF. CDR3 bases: TGTGCCAGCAGTTCTTACAGGGGCTATTACGAGCAGTACTTC.

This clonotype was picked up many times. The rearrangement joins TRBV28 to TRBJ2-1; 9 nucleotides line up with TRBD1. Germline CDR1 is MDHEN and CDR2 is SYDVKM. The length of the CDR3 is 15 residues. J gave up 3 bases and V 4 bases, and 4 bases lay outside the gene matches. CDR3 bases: TGTGCCAGCAGTTCACCGGGACAGGGCTACAATGAGCAGTTCTTC. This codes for CASSSPGQGYNEQFF.

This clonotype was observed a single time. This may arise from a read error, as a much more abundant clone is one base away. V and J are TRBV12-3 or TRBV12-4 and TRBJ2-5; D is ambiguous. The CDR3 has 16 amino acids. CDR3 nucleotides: TGTGCCGGCAGTTTATTTCCCCGCCCCCCCGGGGAGACCCAGTACTTC. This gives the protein CAGSLFPRPPGETQYF.

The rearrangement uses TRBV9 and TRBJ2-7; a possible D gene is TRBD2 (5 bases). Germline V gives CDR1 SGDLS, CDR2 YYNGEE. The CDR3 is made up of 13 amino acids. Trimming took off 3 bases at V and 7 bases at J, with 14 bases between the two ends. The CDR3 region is CASSAGSVGEQYF. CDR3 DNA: TGTGCCAGCAGCGCTGGGAGCGTGGGGGAGCAGTACTTC.